The 5 T cell receptor beta chains below all came from one sample that was sequenced in a study of blood T cell repertoires in COVID-19. This table comes from immunoSEQ multiplex PCR, and its TCRdb copy is limited to in-frame clones, with some not included. The table has approximately 250,000 clones, around 85% seen once; the top ten hold 6% to 7%. Sequencing used peripheral blood. These receptors were collected from an older woman with active or convalescent COVID-19.

This clone was seen only a few times. The J gene is TRBJ2-3, the V gene TRBV5-1; D is unresolved. Germline V gene data show CDR1 as SGHRS and CDR2 as YFSETQ. V lost 4 bases to trimming and J lost 0 bases, with 9 bases between them. There are 14 residues in the CDR3. CDR3: CASSQSTSTDTQYF. The CDR3 DNA reads as TGCGCCAGCAGCCAATCGACTAGCACAGATACGCAGTATTTT.

This clone has just a few counts. The chain recombines TRBV28 with TRBJ1-2, with 8 bases matching TRBD1. J was trimmed by 3 bases and V by 6 bases; bases with no gene match: 9. CDR1 is MDHEN, CDR2 SYDVKM, per germline. The CDR3 contains 15 residues. The CDR3 is CASSQTGDWYYGYTF. In nucleotides, the CDR3 is TGTGCCAGCAGCCAGACAGGGGACTGGTACTATGGCTACACCTTC.

This sequence joins TRBV2 and TRBJ2-5; D possibly corresponds to TRBD1 (5 bases). Trimming took 2 bases from V and 5 from J, leaving 12 bases between them. CDR1 and CDR2 (germline): SNHLY, FYNNEI. The CDR3 is made up of 14 amino acids. CDR3 nucleotide sequence: TGTGCCAGCAGTGAACCTAAGGGGTGGGAGACCCAGTACTTC. It translates to CASSEPKGWETQYF.

The rearrangement joins TRBV19 to TRBJ2-6; 8 nucleotides match TRBD1. Germline V gene sequence: CDR1 LNHDA, CDR2 SQIVND (reference sequence). The CDR3 is 17 residues long. The junction had 7 bases not matched to a gene; V was cut back by 6 bases and J by 0 bases. The DNA of the CDR3 is TGTGCCAGTAGCTCACAGGGGGTAAGCTCTGGGGCCAACGTCCTGACTTTC. Translated, it gives CASSSQGVSSGANVLTF.

This clone was picked up one time. This sequence joins TRBV30 and TRBJ2-1, with TRBD2 identical over 9 bases. Losses at the gene ends were 7 bases for V and 4 bases for J; bases not matched to a gene: 8. The CDR3 runs to 14 residues. CDR1 and CDR2 from the germline V gene are GTSNPN and SVGIG (reference sequence). CDR3 protein: CASTSSGTYNEQFF. CDR3 sequence (DNA): TGTGCCTCCACATCTAGCGGGACATACAATGAGCAGTTCTTC.